This TCR beta chain comes out of a study of blood T cells in healthy people across ages. Points on this clonotype: No antigen is known for it.

Alongside a J-beta primer mix, a sample-barcoded 5' primer served in a second PCR lasting 7 to 11 cycles. TCRdb reprocessed the 5' RACE reads with MiXCR, giving one entry per CDR3 protein. The table lists under 1,100,000 distinct CDR3 sequences, about 23% of them singletons. The CDR3 sequence is 15 residues long. J lost 4 bases, V lost 6 bases, and 9 bases had no gene match. Germline values: CDR1 DFQATT, CDR2 SNEGSKA (reference sequence). Study-level results: CMV infection status of these donors was not known. The study could not conclusively compare naive and antigen-experienced cells, given its unsorted PBMCs.

The same sample was also used in a study of T cells of mothers and their children. That source notes: Compared with unrelated pairs, related mother-child pairs had slightly higher, non-significant overlap. Nobody spotted any persistent microchimeric T cell clones.

Sample: blood. This TCR derives from a girl under 10 years old in good health. The V gene is TRBV20-1, the J gene TRBJ1-5, with TRBD1 matching over 10 bases. The DNA of the CDR3 is TGCAGTGCACTTATGACAGGGGGCTCAAATCAGCCCCAGCATTTT. It codes for CSALMTGGSNQPQHF.